This T cell receptor beta chain was retrieved from a study of blood T cell repertoires in COVID-19. Only in-frame clones appear in the TCRdb table, and some are missing; sequencing was by immunoSEQ multiplex PCR. The sample lists under 300,000 clones, roughly 90% occurring once. Trimming removed 7 bases from V and 8 bases from J, with 11 bases in between. The CDR3 runs 11 residues. Germline CDR1 MNHNY, CDR2 SVGAGI (reference sequence). V and J are TRBV6-6 and TRBJ1-2; D remains unclear. This TCR came from a woman aged 25 to 39 with active or convalescent COVID-19. The sample taken for sequencing was peripheral blood. CDR3 residues: CASTLLGGYTF. The CDR3 DNA is TGTGCCAGCACCTTACTAGGCGGCTACACCTTC.